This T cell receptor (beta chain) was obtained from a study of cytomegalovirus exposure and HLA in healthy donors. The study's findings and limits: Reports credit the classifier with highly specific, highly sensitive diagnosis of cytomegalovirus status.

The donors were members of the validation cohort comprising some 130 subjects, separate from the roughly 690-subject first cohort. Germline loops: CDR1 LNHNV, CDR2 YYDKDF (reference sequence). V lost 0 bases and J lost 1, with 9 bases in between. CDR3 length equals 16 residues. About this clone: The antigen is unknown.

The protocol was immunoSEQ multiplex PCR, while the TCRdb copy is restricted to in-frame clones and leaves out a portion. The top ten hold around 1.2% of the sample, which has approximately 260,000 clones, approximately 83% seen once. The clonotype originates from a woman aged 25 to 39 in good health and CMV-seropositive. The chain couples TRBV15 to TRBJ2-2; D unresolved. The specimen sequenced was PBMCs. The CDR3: CATSRDLRRNTGELFF. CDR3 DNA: TGTGCCACCAGCAGAGATTTGCGGCGGAACACCGGGGAGCTGTTTTTT.